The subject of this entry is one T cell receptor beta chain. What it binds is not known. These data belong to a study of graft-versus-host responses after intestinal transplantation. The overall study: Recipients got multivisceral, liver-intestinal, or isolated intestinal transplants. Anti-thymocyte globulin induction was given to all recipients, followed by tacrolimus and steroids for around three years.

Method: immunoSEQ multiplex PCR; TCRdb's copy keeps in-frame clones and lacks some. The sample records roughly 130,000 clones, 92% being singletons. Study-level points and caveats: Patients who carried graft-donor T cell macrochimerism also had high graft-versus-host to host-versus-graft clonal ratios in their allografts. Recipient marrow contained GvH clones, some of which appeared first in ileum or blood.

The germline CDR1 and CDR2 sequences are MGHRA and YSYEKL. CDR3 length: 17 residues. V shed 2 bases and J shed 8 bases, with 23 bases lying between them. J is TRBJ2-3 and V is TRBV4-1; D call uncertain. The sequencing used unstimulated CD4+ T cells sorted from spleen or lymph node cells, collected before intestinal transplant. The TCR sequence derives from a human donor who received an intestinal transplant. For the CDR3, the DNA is TGCGCCAGCAGCCAACTTTTCATGGATTCGGTTCTTGGTACGCAGTATTTT. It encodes CASSQLFMDSVLGTQYF.